This T cell receptor beta chain was captured by sequencing in a study of blood T cell repertoires in COVID-19. Across the study: There were acute and convalescent COVID-19 samples, and they came from the United States, Italy and Spain. PBMCs, B-cell-depleted T cells, or T cells provided the cDNA or gDNA that made up the material.

As handled by the study authors: Counts of nucleated cells, estimated from reference gene primer amplification, were obtained. Using immunoSEQ multiplex PCR, the repertoire was profiled, and TCRdb retains in-frame clones only, with some absent. D and trimming were read from the DNA, whereas the V and J calls and clone size are those reported in that table. The profile shows around 37,000 clones, roughly 90% of them singletons. V trimming: 3 bases; J trimming: 1 base; junction bases outside the gene matches: 8. The CDR3 is 17 residues long. J is TRBJ2-2 and V is TRBV23-1, with 7 bases fitting TRBD2. TRBV23-1 is known as an ORF, though its function is uncertain. Sample: peripheral blood. The TCR sequence derives from a man aged 60 to 69 with active or convalescent COVID-19. The CDR3 DNA follows: TGCGCCAGCAGTCAGAACCCTAGCGGAGGGAACACCGGGGAGCTGTTTTTT. Translating it yields CASSQNPSGGNTGELFF.